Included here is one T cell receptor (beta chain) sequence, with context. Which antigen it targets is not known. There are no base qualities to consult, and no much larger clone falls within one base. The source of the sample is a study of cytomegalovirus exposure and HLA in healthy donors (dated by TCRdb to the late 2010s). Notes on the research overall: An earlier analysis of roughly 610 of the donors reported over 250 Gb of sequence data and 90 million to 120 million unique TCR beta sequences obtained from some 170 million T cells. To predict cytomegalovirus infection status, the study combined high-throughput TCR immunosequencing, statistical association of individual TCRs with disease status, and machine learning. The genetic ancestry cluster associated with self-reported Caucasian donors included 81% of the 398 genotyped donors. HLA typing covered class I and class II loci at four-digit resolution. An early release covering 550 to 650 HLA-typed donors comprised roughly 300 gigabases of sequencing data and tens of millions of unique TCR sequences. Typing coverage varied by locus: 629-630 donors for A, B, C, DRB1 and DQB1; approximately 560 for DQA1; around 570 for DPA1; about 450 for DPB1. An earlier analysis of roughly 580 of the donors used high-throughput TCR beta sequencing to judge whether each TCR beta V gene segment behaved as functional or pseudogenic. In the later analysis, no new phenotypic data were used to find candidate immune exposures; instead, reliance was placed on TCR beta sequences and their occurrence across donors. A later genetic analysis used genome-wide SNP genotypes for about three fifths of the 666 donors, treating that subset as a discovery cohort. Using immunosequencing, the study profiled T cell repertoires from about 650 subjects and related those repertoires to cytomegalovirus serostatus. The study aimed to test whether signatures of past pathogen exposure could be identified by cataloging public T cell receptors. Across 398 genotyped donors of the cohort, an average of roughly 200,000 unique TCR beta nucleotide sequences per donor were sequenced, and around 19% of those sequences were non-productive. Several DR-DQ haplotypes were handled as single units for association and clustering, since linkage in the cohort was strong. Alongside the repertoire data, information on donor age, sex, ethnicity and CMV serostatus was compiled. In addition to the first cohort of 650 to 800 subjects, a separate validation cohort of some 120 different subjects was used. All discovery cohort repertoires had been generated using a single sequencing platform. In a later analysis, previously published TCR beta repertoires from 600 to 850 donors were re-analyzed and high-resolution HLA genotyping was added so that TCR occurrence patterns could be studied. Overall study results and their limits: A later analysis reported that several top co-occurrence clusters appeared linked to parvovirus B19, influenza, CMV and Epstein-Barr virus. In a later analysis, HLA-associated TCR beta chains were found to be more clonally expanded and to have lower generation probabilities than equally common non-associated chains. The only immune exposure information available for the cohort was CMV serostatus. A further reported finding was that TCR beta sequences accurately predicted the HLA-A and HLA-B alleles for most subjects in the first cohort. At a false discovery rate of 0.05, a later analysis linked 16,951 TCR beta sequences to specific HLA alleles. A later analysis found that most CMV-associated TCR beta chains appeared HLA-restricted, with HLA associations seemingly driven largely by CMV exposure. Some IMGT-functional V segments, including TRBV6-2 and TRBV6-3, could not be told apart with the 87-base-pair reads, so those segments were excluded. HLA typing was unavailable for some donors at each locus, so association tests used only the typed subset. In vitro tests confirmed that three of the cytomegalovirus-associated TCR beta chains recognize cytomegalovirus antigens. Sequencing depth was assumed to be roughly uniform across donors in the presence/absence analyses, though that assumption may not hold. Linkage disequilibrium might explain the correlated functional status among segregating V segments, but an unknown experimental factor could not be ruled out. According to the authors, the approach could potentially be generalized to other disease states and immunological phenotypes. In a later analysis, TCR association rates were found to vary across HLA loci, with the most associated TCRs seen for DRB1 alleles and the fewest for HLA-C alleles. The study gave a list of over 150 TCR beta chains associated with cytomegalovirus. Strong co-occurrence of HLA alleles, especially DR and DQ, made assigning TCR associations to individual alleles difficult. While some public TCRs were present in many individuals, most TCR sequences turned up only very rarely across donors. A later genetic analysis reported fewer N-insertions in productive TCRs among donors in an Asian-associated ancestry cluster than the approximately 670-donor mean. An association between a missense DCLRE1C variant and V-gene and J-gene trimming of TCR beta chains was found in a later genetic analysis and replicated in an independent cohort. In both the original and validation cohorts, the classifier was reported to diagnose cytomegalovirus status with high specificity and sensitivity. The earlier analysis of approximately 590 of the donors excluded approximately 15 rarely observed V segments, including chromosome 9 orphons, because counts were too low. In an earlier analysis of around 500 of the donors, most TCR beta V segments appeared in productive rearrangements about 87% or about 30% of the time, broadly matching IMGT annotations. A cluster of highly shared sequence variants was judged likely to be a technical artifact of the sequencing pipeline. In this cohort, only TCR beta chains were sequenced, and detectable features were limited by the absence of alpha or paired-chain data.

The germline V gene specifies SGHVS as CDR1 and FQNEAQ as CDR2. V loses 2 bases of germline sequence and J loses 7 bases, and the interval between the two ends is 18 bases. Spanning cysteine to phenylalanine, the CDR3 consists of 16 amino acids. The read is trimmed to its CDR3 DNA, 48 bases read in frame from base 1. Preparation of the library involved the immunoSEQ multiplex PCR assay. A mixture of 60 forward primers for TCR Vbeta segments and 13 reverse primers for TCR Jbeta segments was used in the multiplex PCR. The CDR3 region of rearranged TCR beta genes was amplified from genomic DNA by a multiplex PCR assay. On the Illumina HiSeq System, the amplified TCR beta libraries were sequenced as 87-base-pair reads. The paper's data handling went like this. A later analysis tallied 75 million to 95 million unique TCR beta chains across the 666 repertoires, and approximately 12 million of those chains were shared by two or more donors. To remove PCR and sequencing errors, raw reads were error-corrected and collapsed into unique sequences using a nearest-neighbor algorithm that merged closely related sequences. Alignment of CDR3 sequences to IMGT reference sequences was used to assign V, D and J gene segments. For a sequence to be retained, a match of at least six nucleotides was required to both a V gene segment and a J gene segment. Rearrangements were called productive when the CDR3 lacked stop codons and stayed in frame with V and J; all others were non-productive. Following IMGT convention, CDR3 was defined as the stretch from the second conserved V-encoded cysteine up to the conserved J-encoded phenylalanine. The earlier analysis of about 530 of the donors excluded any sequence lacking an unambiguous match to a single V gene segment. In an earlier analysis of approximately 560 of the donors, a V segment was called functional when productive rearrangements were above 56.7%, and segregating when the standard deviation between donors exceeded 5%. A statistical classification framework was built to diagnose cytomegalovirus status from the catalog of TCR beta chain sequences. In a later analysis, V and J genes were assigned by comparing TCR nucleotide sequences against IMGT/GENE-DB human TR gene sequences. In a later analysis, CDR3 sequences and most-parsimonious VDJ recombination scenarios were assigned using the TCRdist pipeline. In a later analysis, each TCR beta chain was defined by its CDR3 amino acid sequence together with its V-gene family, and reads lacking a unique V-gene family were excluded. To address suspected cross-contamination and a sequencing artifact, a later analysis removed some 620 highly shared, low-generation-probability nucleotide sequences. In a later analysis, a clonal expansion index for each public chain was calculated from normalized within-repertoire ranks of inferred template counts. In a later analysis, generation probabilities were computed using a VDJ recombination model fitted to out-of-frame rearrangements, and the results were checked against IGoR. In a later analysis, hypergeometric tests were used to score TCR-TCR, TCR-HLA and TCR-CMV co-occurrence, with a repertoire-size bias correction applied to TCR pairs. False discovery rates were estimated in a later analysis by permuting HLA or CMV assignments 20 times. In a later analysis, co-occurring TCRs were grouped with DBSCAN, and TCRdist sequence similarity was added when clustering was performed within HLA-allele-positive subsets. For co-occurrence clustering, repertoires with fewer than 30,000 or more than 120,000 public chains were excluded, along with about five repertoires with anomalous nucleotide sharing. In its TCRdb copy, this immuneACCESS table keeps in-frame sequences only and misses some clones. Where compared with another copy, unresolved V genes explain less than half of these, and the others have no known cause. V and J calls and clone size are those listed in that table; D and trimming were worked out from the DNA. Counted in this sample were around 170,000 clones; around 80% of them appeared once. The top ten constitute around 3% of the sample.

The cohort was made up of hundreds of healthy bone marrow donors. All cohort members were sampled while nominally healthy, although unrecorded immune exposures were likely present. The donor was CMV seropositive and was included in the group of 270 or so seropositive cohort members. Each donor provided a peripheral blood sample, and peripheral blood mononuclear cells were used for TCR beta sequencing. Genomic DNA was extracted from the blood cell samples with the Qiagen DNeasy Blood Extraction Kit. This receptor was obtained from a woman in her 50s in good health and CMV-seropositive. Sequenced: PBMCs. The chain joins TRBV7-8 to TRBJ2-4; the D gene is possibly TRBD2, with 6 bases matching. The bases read TGTGCCAGCAGCTTATATGGCCGGGTGGCGGGGAACATTCAGTACTTC. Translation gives CASSLYGRVAGNIQYF.